This T cell receptor beta chain is drawn from a study of T cell responses to AZD1222 COVID-19 vaccine. The data were produced by immunoSEQ multiplex PCR, yet TCRdb's version contains in-frame clones alone and is incomplete. The sample has 200,000 or so clones, around 92% seen once; the top ten hold about 9%. Comments on this clone: Its antigen is currently unknown.

V lost 3 bases and J lost 0, with 12 bases in between. Germline CDR1 reads MGHRA; CDR2 reads YSYEKL. CDR3 size: 15 residues. The study, taken as a whole, reports: Donors were largely white British and mainly female; clonal diversity was possibly underestimated. Spike-specific TCR breadth and depth both grew after two AZD1222 doses. The reported proportion of spike-specific TCRs targeting unmutated variant regions was nearly half.

The sample in question was peripheral blood, obtained on day 0 of AZD1222 vaccination. The receptor was isolated from an adult in good health. The V and J genes are TRBV4-1 and TRBJ2-7, with D hard to call. CDR3 residues: CASSHVVGSSYEQYF. The DNA for the CDR3 is TGCGCCAGCAGCCACGTAGTGGGCAGCTCCTACGAGCAGTACTTC.